One and the same sample provided the 29 T cell receptor beta chains below, sequenced in a study of identical twins' blood T cells. TCRdb processed the 5' RACE reads anew with MiXCR; each CDR3 protein has one entry. Among a few hundred thousand distinct CDR3 sequences listed, over 25% were seen once. The sample consisted of PBMCs. Receptors were obtained from a woman aged 18-55 years in good health.

This clonotype was recorded a few times. J is TRBJ1-5 and V is TRBV19; the match to TRBD1 covers 7 bases. V lost 3 bases to trimming and J lost 1 base; unmatched junction nucleotides: 3. The CDR3 length is 15 residues. Germline V gene data show CDR1 as LNHDA and CDR2 as SQIVND (reference sequence). The CDR3 DNA reads TGTGCCAGTAGTATCGGAGGGGGCAGCAATCAGCCCCAGCATTTT. Its translation: CASSIGGGSNQPQHF.

As for this clonotype: Possible read error: a much larger clone is one base away. V gene TRBV10-1 combines with J gene TRBJ1-1; no reliable D call. The V gene's germline CDR1 is WNHNN and CDR2 SYGVQD (reference sequence). This CDR3 contains 12 residues. V lost 6 bases, J lost 3 bases, and 8 bases lay in between. In DNA form, the CDR3 reads TGCGCCAGCAGGGCCGACGACACTGAAGCTTTCTTT. Translating it yields CASRADDTEAFF.

A few counts support this clonotype. This chain connects TRBV19 to TRBJ1-5; 7 nucleotides line up with TRBD1. There are 13 residues in the CDR3. V shed 7 bases and J 4 bases; nucleotides not matched to a gene: 4. In germline, CDR1 is LNHDA, CDR2 SQIVND (reference sequence). For the CDR3, the DNA is TGTGCCAGTACGGGACAGACTAATCAGCCCCAGCATTTT. This codes for CASTGQTNQPQHF.

This clonotype was seen repeatedly, ten times or more. The chain couples TRBV6-2 or TRBV6-3 to TRBJ1-1; 7 nucleotides match TRBD1. Trimming at V came to 4 bases and at J to 2 bases, leaving 19 bases not matched to a gene. This CDR3 comprises 19 residues. The germline V gene has CDR1 MNHEY and CDR2 SVGEGT. CDR3 coding DNA: TGTGCCAGCAGTTCTCCCAAACGTCCGGGACAGCTCTTTAACACTGAAGCTTTCTTT. Residues: CASSSPKRPGQLFNTEAFF.

The rearrangement links TRBV20-1 to TRBJ2-1; 9 nucleotides align to TRBD2. Trimming removed 1 base from V and 6 bases from J; junction bases left unmatched: 4. Germline values: CDR1 DFQATT, CDR2 SNEGSKA (reference sequence). This CDR3 is 14 amino acids long. The CDR3 is CSARGGLAGNEQFF. For the CDR3, the DNA is TGCAGTGCTAGAGGGGGACTAGCAGGCAATGAGCAGTTCTTC.

This clonotype has only one observation. The V call is TRBV5-1, the J call TRBJ1-4, with 9 bases that match TRBD1. With 3 bases clipped from V and 7 bases from J, the junction kept 13 bases outside the gene matches. Germline values: CDR1 SGHRS, CDR2 YFSETQ. The CDR3 covers 17 residues. The CDR3 spells CASSSLTFGTGREKLFF. CDR3 DNA: TGCGCCAGCAGCTCGCTGACGTTTGGGACAGGGCGTGAAAAACTGTTTTTT.

This clonotype was seen a handful of times. This chain uses TRBV28 with TRBJ2-6; D is unclear. The CDR3 totals 16 residues. Germline assignment: CDR1 MDHEN and CDR2 SYDVKM. Trimming removed 5 bases from V and 0 bases from J, with 11 bases in between. CDR3 amino acids: CASSGLRFSGANVLTF. The CDR3 coding sequence is TGTGCCAGCAGTGGATTACGGTTCTCTGGGGCCAACGTCCTGACTTTC.

In the case of this clonotype: It may be a read error: a sequence one base away is much more abundant. This chain links TRBV2 with TRBJ2-1; no firm D call. CDR3 length equals 13 residues. Germline loops: CDR1 SNHLY, CDR2 FYNNEI. The ends were cut back, 4 bases at V and 9 bases at J, with 13 bases in the middle. In nucleotides, the CDR3 is TGTGCCAGCAGTGGCTTCATAATGACTGAGCAGTTCTTC. Its protein is CASSGFIMTEQFF.

J is TRBJ1-2 and V is TRBV29-1; no firm D call. This CDR3 spans 12 amino acids. The V end lost 4 bases, the J end lost 2 bases, and 8 bases lay between the germline ends. CDR1 SQVTM and CDR2 ANQGSEA come from the germline V gene. The CDR3 sequence: CSVGKQNYGYTF. CDR3 DNA sequence: TGCAGCGTTGGAAAGCAGAACTATGGCTACACCTTC.

About this clonotype itself: A read error may be the cause here, since a much bigger clone is one base away. V and J are TRBV29-1 and TRBJ2-3; 7 positions agree with TRBD2. Germline lookup yields CDR1 SQVTM and CDR2 ANQGSEA. CDR3 length: 16 residues. CDR3 in DNA: TGCAGCGTTGAAGGCGGGAGCGGGATCGGCACAGATACGCGGTATTTT. It specifies CSVEGGSGIGTDTRYF.

A remark on this clonotype: In this CDR3 the conserved last residue, phenylalanine or tryptophan, is missing, so a read error is likely. The chain employs TRBV20-1 and TRBJ2-5; TRBD2 matches 9 bases. Germline V gene lookup returns CDR1 DFQATT and CDR2 SNEGSKA (reference sequence). J gave up 4 bases and V 4 bases, and 7 bases lay outside the gene matches. The CDR3 has 14 amino acids. In DNA, the CDR3 is TGCAGTGCTACTGATAGCGGGAGTCGAGAGACCCAGTACATC. Translating gives CSATDSGSRETQYI.

J is TRBJ1-1 and V is TRBV6-5; 8 bases line up with TRBD1. CDR3 size: 17 residues. Trimming took 7 bases from V and 4 from J; bases not matched to a gene: 17. CDR1 is MNHEY, CDR2 SVGAGI, per germline. Written as DNA, the CDR3 is TGTGCCAGCACCCTCTCCGGGACAGGTTTTGGGGGCACTGAAGCTTTCTTT. It specifies CASTLSGTGFGGTEAFF.

This clonotype was seen more than once but under ten times. The chain combines TRBV5-5 with TRBJ1-1, with D maybe TRBD1 (5 bases). CDR3 length equals 15 residues. Germline CDR1 reads SGHKS; CDR2 reads YYEKEE (reference sequence). Trimming removed 4 bases from V and 2 bases from J, with 15 bases in between. The CDR3 region is CASSLGAVKNTEAFF. For the CDR3, the DNA is TGTGCCAGCAGCCTCGGGGCAGTGAAAAACACTGAAGCTTTCTTT.

The table lists this clonotype with a few counts. This chain uses TRBV20-1 with TRBJ1-1; D ambiguous. Trimming took 5 bases from V and 11 from J, leaving 15 bases between them. This CDR3 contains 11 residues. CDR1 and CDR2 from the germline V gene are DFQATT and SNEGSKA (reference sequence). CDR3 DNA sequence: TGCAGTGCTCGCGGCCCGGGATCGGCTTTCTTT. Amino acid sequence: CSARGPGSAFF.

The chain couples TRBV20-1 to TRBJ2-3, with D tentatively TRBD2 (6 bases). Germline CDR1 DFQATT, CDR2 SNEGSKA (reference sequence). Trimming removed 8 bases at V and 2 bases at J, with 23 bases between. The CDR3 contains 16 residues. The CDR3: CSSRQSAGIITDTQYF. The CDR3, as DNA: TGCAGTTCTCGACAGTCGGCGGGGATCATCACAGATACGCAGTATTTT.

The table lists this clonotype with a few counts. V and J are TRBV12-3 or TRBV12-4 and TRBJ2-3, with 8 bases lining up with TRBD2. This CDR3 is 15 amino acids long. V shed 1 base and J 5 bases; nucleotides not matched to a gene: 5. CDR3 in amino acids: CASSLVAGRIDTQYF. CDR3 nucleotides: TGTGCCAGCAGTTTAGTAGCGGGGAGGATAGATACGCAGTATTTT.

J is TRBJ2-2 and V is TRBV11-3; tentatively, D is TRBD2 (6 bases). The CDR3 is 15 residues long. Germline loops: CDR1 SGHNT, CDR2 YENEEA. V was trimmed by 2 bases and J by 4 bases, leaving 11 bases between them. The CDR3 loop reads CASSLPSDPTGELFF. CDR3 DNA sequence: TGTGCCAGCAGCTTACCTAGCGATCCCACCGGGGAGCTGTTTTTT.

The chain combines TRBV27 with TRBJ1-1; the D gene is possibly TRBD1 (5 bases). The germline V gene encodes CDR1 MNHEY and CDR2 SMNVEV (reference sequence). Between the trimmed V and J ends, which lost 4 bases and 4 bases, there was a span of 19 bases. The CDR3 contains 16 residues. For the CDR3, the DNA is TGTGCCAGCAGTTCCCGGGACCGCGGAGGGGCCACTGAAGCTTTCTTT. Its translation: CASSSRDRGGATEAFF.

A remark on this clonotype: Being one base from a much bigger clone, this may be a read error. The chain is built from TRBV29-1 and TRBJ1-1; 7 bases fit TRBD1. Germline V lookup: CDR1 SQVTM, CDR2 ANQGSEA. There are 12 residues in the CDR3. With 7 bases clipped from V and 0 bases from J, the junction kept 2 bases outside the gene matches. CDR3 loop: CSGGQVNTEAFF. In DNA form, the CDR3 reads TGCAGCGGTGGACAGGTGAACACTGAAGCTTTCTTT.

This clonotype appeared once. The chain carries TRBV18 and TRBJ1-5; TRBD1 is a possible D gene (6 bases). V lost 5 bases to trimming and J lost 7 bases, with 15 bases between them. The CDR3 has 14 amino acids. CDR1 is KGHSH, CDR2 LQKENI, per germline. Written as DNA, the CDR3 is TGTGCCAGCTCAGTACAGGGTTGGGACCAGCCCCAGCATTTT. This encodes CASSVQGWDQPQHF. The full variable domain, completed using reference TRBV18 and TRBJ1-5, is NAGVMQNPRHLVRRRGQEARLRCSPMKGHSHVYWYRQLPEEGLKFMVYLQKENIIDESGMPKERFSAEFPKEGPSILRIQQVVRGDSAAYFCASSVQGWDQPQHFGDGTRLSIL.

The rearrangement joins TRBV5-4 to TRBJ1-2; D is unresolved. Germline assignment: CDR1 SGHNT and CDR2 YYREEE (reference sequence). The CDR3 has 12 amino acids. The V end lost 5 bases, the J end lost 7 bases, and 12 bases lay between the germline ends. The DNA of the CDR3 is TGTGCCAGCAGTCCGGACCGCTTTGGCTACACCTTC. It codes for CASSPDRFGYTF.

This chain uses TRBV29-1 with TRBJ2-3, with 8 nucleotides matching TRBD2. The V gene's germline CDR1 is SQVTM and CDR2 ANQGSEA. The V gene end was trimmed by 3 bases and the J gene end by 3 bases; junction bases not matched to a gene: 2. This CDR3 is built from 13 residues. The chain's CDR3 is CSVDGGATDTQYF. DNA for the CDR3: TGCAGCGTTGACGGGGGGGCGACAGATACGCAGTATTTT.

This chain links TRBV18 with TRBJ2-7, with 7 bases matching TRBD1. The CDR3 spans 15 residues. CDR1 and CDR2 from the germline V gene are KGHSH and LQKENI. Trimming cost V 6 bases and J 1 base; bases outside gene matches: 9. Here the CDR3 DNA reads TGTGCCAGCTCGCCTAGACAGGGTATATCCTACGAGCAGTACTTC. The encoded protein is CASSPRQGISYEQYF.

V usage is TRBV5-1 and J usage is TRBJ1-2; D ambiguous. The CDR3 is made up of 14 amino acids. With 0 bases removed from V and 3 bases from J, the gap between germline ends came to 9 bases. Germline CDR1 SGHRS, CDR2 YFSETQ. The CDR3 is CASSLEQPHYGYTF. The CDR3 nucleotides are TGCGCCAGCAGCTTGGAACAGCCCCACTATGGCTACACCTTC.

In its sample, this clonotype was seen a few times. The rearrangement links TRBV5-1 to TRBJ1-1; D gene unclear. The CDR3 runs 14 residues. The V end was cut by 4 bases, the J end by 2 bases, with 12 bases between. Germline CDR1 SGHRS, CDR2 YFSETQ. The CDR3 spells CASSRMTVNTEAFF. Written as DNA, the CDR3 is TGCGCCAGCAGCCGTATGACGGTCAACACTGAAGCTTTCTTT.

This clonotype was observed a handful of times. V and J are TRBV7-2 and TRBJ1-6; unclear D gene. This CDR3 region has 15 residues. Trimming stripped 2 bases from V and 10 bases from J, with 15 bases between. From germline, CDR1 is SGHTA and CDR2 FQGNSA. CDR3 sequence (DNA): TGTGCCAGCAGCTTACTGGGCAGGTCAGGATCACCCCTCCACTTT. It specifies CASSLLGRSGSPLHF.

The sample holds a few counts of this clonotype. The chain has TRBV20-1 and TRBJ1-6; D gene uncertain. V was trimmed by 6 bases and J by 8 bases, leaving 14 bases between them. This CDR3 is 13 amino acids long. Germline lookup yields CDR1 DFQATT and CDR2 SNEGSKA (reference sequence). The CDR3 sequence: CSARALGYSPLHF. The CDR3 DNA reads TGCAGTGCACGCGCCTTAGGTTATTCACCCCTCCACTTT.

The chain uses TRBV20-1 and TRBJ1-4; weak D call: TRBD1 (6 bases). The CDR3 is made up of 15 amino acids. Germline CDR1 DFQATT, CDR2 SNEGSKA (reference sequence). Trimming stripped 0 bases from V and 3 bases from J, with 11 bases between. Here the CDR3 DNA reads TGCAGTGCTAGAGATCTCAGGGGACCTAATGAAAAACTGTTTTTT. As protein: CSARDLRGPNEKLFF.

This chain joins TRBV5-1 and TRBJ1-2; 10 bases fit TRBD1. The CDR3 is made up of 16 amino acids. After removal of 5 bases from V and 6 bases from J, the junction contained 13 bases not matched to a gene. Germline V lookup: CDR1 SGHRS, CDR2 YFSETQ. The CDR3 loop reads CASRTGQGGSRDGYTF. As DNA, the CDR3 is TGCGCCAGCAGAACTGGACAGGGGGGTTCTCGTGATGGCTACACCTTC.